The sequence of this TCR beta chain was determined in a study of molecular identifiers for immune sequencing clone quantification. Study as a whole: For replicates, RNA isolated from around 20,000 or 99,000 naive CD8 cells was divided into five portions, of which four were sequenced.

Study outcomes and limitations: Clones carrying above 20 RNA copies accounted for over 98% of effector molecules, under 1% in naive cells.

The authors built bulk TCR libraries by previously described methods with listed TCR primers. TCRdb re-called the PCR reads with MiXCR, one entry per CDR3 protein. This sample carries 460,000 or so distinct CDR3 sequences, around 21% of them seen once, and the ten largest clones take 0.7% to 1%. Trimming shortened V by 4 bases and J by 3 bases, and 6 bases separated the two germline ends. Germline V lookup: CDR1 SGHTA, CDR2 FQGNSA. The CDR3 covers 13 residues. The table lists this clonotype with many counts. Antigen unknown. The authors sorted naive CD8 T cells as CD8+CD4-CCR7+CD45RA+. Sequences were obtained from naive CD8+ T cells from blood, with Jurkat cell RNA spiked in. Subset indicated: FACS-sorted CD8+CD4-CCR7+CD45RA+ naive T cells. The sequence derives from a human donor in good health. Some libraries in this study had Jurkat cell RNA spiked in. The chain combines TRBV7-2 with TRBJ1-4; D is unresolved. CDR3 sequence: CASSSPPNEKLFF. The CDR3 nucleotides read TGTGCCAGCAGCTCCCCGCCTAATGAAAAACTGTTTTTT. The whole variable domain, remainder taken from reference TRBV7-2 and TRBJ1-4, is GAGVSQSPSNKVTEKGKDVELRCDPISGHTALYWYRQSLGQGLEFLIYFQGNSAPDKSGLPSDRFSAERTGGSVSTLTIQRTQQEDSAVYLCASSSPPNEKLFFGSGTQLSVL.